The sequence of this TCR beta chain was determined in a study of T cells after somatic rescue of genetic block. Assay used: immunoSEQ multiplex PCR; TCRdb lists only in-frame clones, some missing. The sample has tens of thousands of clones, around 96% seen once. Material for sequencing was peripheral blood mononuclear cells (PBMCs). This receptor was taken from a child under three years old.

The CDR3 is CASSQEGANTGELFF. CDR3 coding DNA: TGTGCCAGTAGTCAGGAGGGGGCAAACACCGGGGAGCTGTTTTTT. V and J are TRBV19 and TRBJ2-2, with D tentatively TRBD1 (7 bases). The germline V gene encodes CDR1 LNHDA and CDR2 SQIVND (reference sequence). The CDR3 loop spans 15 amino acids. Between the trimmed V and J ends, which lost 5 bases and 2 bases, there was a span of 12 bases.